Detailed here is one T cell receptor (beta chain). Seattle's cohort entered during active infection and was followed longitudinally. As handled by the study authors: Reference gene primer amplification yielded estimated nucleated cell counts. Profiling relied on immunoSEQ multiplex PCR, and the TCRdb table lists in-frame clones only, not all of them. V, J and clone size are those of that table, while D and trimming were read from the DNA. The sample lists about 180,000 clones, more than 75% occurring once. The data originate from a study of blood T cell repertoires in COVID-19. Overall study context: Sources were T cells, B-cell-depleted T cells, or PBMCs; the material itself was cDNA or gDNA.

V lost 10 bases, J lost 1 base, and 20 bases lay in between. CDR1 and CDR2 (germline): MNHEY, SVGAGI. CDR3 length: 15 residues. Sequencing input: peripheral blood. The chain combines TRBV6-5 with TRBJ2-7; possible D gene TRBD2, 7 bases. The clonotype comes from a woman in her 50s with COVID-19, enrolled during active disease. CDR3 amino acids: CATANTGGESYEQYF. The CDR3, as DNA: TGTGCCACCGCCAACACGGGGGGCGAGTCCTACGAGCAGTACTTC.